Below are 9 T cell receptor beta chains sequenced from a single sample in a study of blood T cell repertoires in COVID-19. Measured with immunoSEQ multiplex PCR; TCRdb has only the in-frame clones, and not every one. The table includes roughly 60,000 clones, approximately 80% detected once. Sequencing input: peripheral blood. The source is a young man with COVID-19, enrolled during active disease.

V gene TRBV4-3 combines with J gene TRBJ1-5; weak D call: TRBD1 (6 bases). This CDR3 is 15 amino acids long. Trimming took 2 bases from V and 3 from J, leaving 11 bases between them. From germline, CDR1 is LGHNA and CDR2 YSLEER. CDR3 region: CASSQYTGFNQPQHF. As DNA, the CDR3 is TGCGCCAGCAGCCAATATACAGGGTTCAATCAGCCCCAGCATTTT.

The chain uses TRBV9 and TRBJ2-2, with a possible D match to TRBD1 (5 bases). The ends were cut back, 0 bases at V and 8 bases at J, with 8 bases in the middle. CDR1 and CDR2 (germline): SGDLS, YYNGEE. The CDR3 has 13 amino acids. CDR3 bases: TGTGCCAGCAGCGTAGCTCCAGGGGGGGAGCTGTTTTTT. Its protein is CASSVAPGGELFF.

This chain joins TRBV7-2 and TRBJ1-5; D not resolved. The ends were cut back, 5 bases at V and 3 bases at J, with 11 bases in the middle. Germline loops: CDR1 SGHTA, CDR2 FQGNSA. CDR3 size: 14 residues. CDR3 region: CASSPLADNQPQHF. DNA of the CDR3: TGTGCCAGCAGCCCCCTGGCGGACAATCAGCCCCAGCATTTT.

The rearrangement uses TRBV6-5 and TRBJ1-3; D unresolved. The CDR3 is 14 amino acids. The V end lost 2 bases, the J end lost 3 bases, and 8 bases lay between the germline ends. Germline CDR1 reads MNHEY; CDR2 reads SVGAGI. For the CDR3, the DNA is TGTGCCAGCAGTTACGGGCAGATTGGAAACACCATATATTTT. Protein sequence: CASSYGQIGNTIYF.

The chain recombines TRBV24-1 with TRBJ1-4; 9 bases are shared with TRBD1. J lost 7 bases, V lost 5 bases, and 4 bases had no gene match. The CDR3 length is 14 residues. Germline CDR1 KGHDR, CDR2 SFDVKD. Written as DNA, the CDR3 is TGTGCCACCAGTGTCACAGGGGGCCGTGAAAAACTGTTTTTT. Translated, it gives CATSVTGGREKLFF.

The chain combines TRBV2 with TRBJ2-1; 7 bases align to TRBD1. The CDR3 runs to 16 residues. V lost 3 bases, J lost 7 bases, and 12 bases stayed unmatched. CDR1 is SNHLY and CDR2 is FYNNEI in the germline V gene. CDR3 DNA sequence: TGTGCCAGCAGTGATTTGGGCCAGGGGGTGGGTAATGAGCAGTTCTTC. It yields the protein CASSDLGQGVGNEQFF.

V gene TRBV5-6 combines with J gene TRBJ1-1; maybe TRBD1 (5 bases). V dropped 4 bases and J dropped 4 bases, with 17 bases sitting between them. This CDR3 spans 15 amino acids. Germline CDR1 is SGHDT and CDR2 is YYEEEE. CDR3 sequence reads: CASSPRGGVTTEAFF. In DNA form, the CDR3 reads TGTGCCAGCAGCCCACGGGGGGGGGTGACCACTGAAGCTTTCTTT.

CDR3: CASSISRPQGRSPLHF. In nucleotides, the CDR3 is TGTGCCAGTAGTATATCGAGACCACAGGGGAGGTCACCCCTCCACTTT. The V gene is TRBV19, the J gene TRBJ1-6; 7 bases agree with TRBD1. The ends lost 2 bases at V and 10 bases at J; junction bases unmatched: 11. This CDR3 is built from 16 residues. Germline-derived CDR1 and CDR2 are LNHDA and SQIVND (reference sequence).

The chain couples TRBV6-2 or TRBV6-3 to TRBJ1-1; D uncertain. The germline V gene has CDR1 MNHEY and CDR2 SVGEGT. V gave up 2 bases and J gave up 1 base, with 8 bases separating them. This CDR3 is built from 14 residues. This CDR3 reads CASSYLGGNTEAFF. The CDR3 DNA reads as TGTGCCAGCAGTTACCTCGGAGGGAACACTGAAGCTTTCTTT.